Listed below are T cell receptor beta chains from one sample, sequenced in a study of T cells in Graves' hyperthyroidism and ophthalmopathy. TCRdb reanalysed the multiplex PCR reads using MiXCR and keeps one entry per CDR3 protein. The sample yields around 520,000 distinct CDR3 sequences, around 15% seen once. Sequencing used blood. The receptor set was obtained from a woman aged 40-49 years with Graves' hyperthyroidism. Both conserved end residues are part of each CDR3. A D gene is named only where the DNA matches it firmly. Clone size is given for some rows only: seen once, a few or many times, or a class if the clone is expanded.

J gene | D gene | CDR3 length | clone size | V gene | CDR3 protein | CDR3 DNA
TRBJ2-2 | TRBD2 | 16 | . | TRBV19 | CASSISAGVGTGELFF | TGTGCCAGTAGTATATCAGCGGGAGTAGGCACCGGGGAGCTGTTTTTT
TRBJ1-1 | . | 13 | many | TRBV10-3 | CAILGEVNTEAFF | TGTGCCATCCTAGGGGAGGTGAACACTGAAGCTTTCTTT
TRBJ2-1 | . | 16 | many | TRBV20-1 | CSAVEGGSSSYNEQFF | TGCAGTGCCGTGGAGGGCGGTTCTAGCTCCTACAATGAGCAGTTCTTC
TRBJ2-4 | . | 18 | many | TRBV3-1 | CASSQDPISKLAKNIQYF | TGTGCCAGCAGCCAAGATCCGATTAGCAAACTAGCCAAAAACATTCAGTACTTC
TRBJ1-1 | TRBD1 | 12 | many | TRBV27 | CASRATGGGSFF | TGTGCCAGCAGGGCGACAGGGGGCGGGTCTTTCTTT
TRBJ2-7 | . | 14 | many | TRBV2 | CASSESAGGHEQYF | TGTGCCAGCAGTGAGTCGGCAGGGGGGCACGAGCAGTACTTC
TRBJ2-3 | . | 17 | . | TRBV10-1 | CASSGSGLGTSTDTQYF | TGCGCCAGCAGTGGAAGCGGGCTCGGGACTAGCACAGATACGCAGTATTTT
TRBJ2-7 | . | 13 | . | TRBV10-1 | CASSDATDYEQYF | TGCGCCAGCAGTGATGCAACGGACTACGAGCAGTACTTC
TRBJ2-7 | . | 15 | few | TRBV28 | CASTHCNLDAYEQYF | TGTGCCAGCACTCATTGTAATCTGGATGCCTACGAGCAGTACTTC
TRBJ2-7 | . | 12 | many | TRBV20-1 | CSARVGTYEQYF | TGCAGTGCTAGAGTTGGAACCTACGAGCAGTACTTC
TRBJ2-1 | TRBD2 | 15 | many | TRBV12-3/TRBV12-4 | CASSLRGSKDDEQFF | TGTGCCAGCAGTTTACGCGGGAGTAAGGATGATGAGCAGTTCTTC
TRBJ1-5 | TRBD1 | 13 | many | TRBV29-1 | CSVGGQDNQPQHF | TGCAGCGTTGGGGGACAGGACAATCAGCCCCAGCATTTT
TRBJ2-6 | . | 11 | many | TRBV30 | CAWTGANVLTF | TGTGCCTGGACTGGGGCCAACGTCCTGACTTTC
TRBJ2-1 | . | 16 | . | TRBV7-8 | CASSLGGEGAYNEQFF | TGTGCCAGCAGCCTAGGGGGGGAGGGCGCCTACAATGAACAGTTCTTC
TRBJ1-2 | TRBD1 | 16 | many | TRBV28 | CASRSTGTGGLYGYTF | TGTGCCAGCAGATCCACCGGGACAGGGGGCCTTTATGGCTACACCTTC
TRBJ2-7 | TRBD1 | 13 | many | TRBV7-9 | CASSTTGGYEQYF | TGTGCCAGCAGTACCACAGGGGGTTACGAGCAGTACTTC
TRBJ2-1 | TRBD2 | 15 | many | TRBV3-1 | CASSLGLAGGGEQFF | TGTGCCAGCAGCTTAGGACTAGCGGGAGGCGGTGAGCAGTTCTTC
TRBJ2-2 | . | 11 | many | TRBV9 | CASSVAGELFF | TGTGCCAGCAGCGTCGCCGGGGAGCTGTTTTTT
TRBJ2-2 | . | 14 | few | TRBV20-1 | CSASNGGDTGELFF | TGCAGTGCTAGCAATGGAGGGGACACCGGGGAGCTGTTTTTT
TRBJ2-3 | . | 15 | many | TRBV30 | CAWSVSRRDTDTQYF | TGTGCCTGGAGTGTATCGCGGCGGGACACAGATACGCAGTATTTT
TRBJ2-7 | . | 13 | . | TRBV20-1 | CSAFRQSSYEQYF | TGCAGTGCTTTTCGACAGAGCTCCTACGAGCAGTACTTC
TRBJ1-5 | TRBD1 | 14 | . | TRBV5-1 | CASSSGTEGQPQHF | TGCGCCAGCAGCTCTGGGACAGAAGGTCAGCCCCAGCATTTT
TRBJ2-4 | . | 14 | many | TRBV28 | CASSPGHLKNIQYF | TGTGCCAGCAGTCCGGGACACCTCAAAAACATTCAGTACTTC
TRBJ1-6 | TRBD1 | 16 | . | TRBV6-1 | CASSFTGDLDNSPLHF | TGTGCCAGCAGTTTCACAGGGGATCTAGATAATTCACCCCTCCACTTT
TRBJ2-5 | TRBD2 | 16 | many | TRBV20-1 | CSARDPRTSGSETQYF | TGCAGTGCTAGAGATCCACGGACTAGCGGGAGCGAGACCCAGTACTTC
TRBJ2-7 | . | 18 | . | TRBV7-9 | CASSYSPMGGLLSYEQYF | TGTGCCAGCAGCTACAGCCCGATGGGGGGATTACTCTCCTACGAGCAGTACTTC